The 10 T cell receptor beta chains reported below all come from one sample, sequenced in a study of T-cell memory formation after mild COVID-19. TCRdb reanalysed the 5' RACE reads using MiXCR and keeps one entry per CDR3 protein. The sample records tens of thousands of distinct CDR3 sequences, over 13% being singletons. Specimen: PBMCs or a T cell subset sorted from them (not recorded which). These receptors originate from a man aged 18 to 29 who had mild COVID-19 (a few samples of this study predate the infection). Cell type and time point are not known.

The chain recombines TRBV27 with TRBJ2-7; 7 positions match TRBD1. The CDR3 length is 14 residues. Trimming took 8 bases from V and 2 from J; bases not matched to a gene: 9. Germline CDR1 reads MNHEY; CDR2 reads SMNVEV (reference sequence). The CDR3 DNA follows: TGTGCCAGCCGACAGGGAATCTTGACCTACGAGCAGTACGTC. It encodes CASRQGILTYEQYV.

V and J are TRBV11-2 and TRBJ2-7; 8 bases line up with TRBD2. The CDR3 extends over 16 amino acids. Germline trimming cut 1 base from V and 0 bases from J; bases unmatched to any gene: 5. From germline, CDR1 is SGHAT and CDR2 FQNNGV. CDR3 DNA: TGTGCCAGCAGCTTAGGATCGGGACTAGGCTCCTACGAGCAGTACTTC. This encodes CASSLGSGLGSYEQYF. Filled out from reference TRBV11-2 and TRBJ2-7, the complete variable domain reads EAGVAQSPRYKIIEKRQSVAFWCNPISGHATLYWYQQILGQGPKLLIQFQNNGVVDDSQLPKDRFSAERLKGVDSTLKIQPAKLEDSAVYLCASSLGSGLGSYEQYFGPGTRLTVT.

The V gene is TRBV3-1, the J gene TRBJ1-1; TRBD1 is a possible D gene (5 bases). This CDR3 spans 15 amino acids. The germline CDR1 and CDR2 sequences are LGHDT and YNNKEL (reference sequence). Trimming left V 4 bases short and J 5 bases short, with 17 bases between. The CDR3 sequence: CASSPGTRGWTEAFF. As DNA, the CDR3 is TGTGCCAGCAGCCCCGGGACCCGGGGGTGGACTGAAGCTTTCTTT.

V and J are TRBV13 and TRBJ2-3, with 9 bases aligning to TRBD1. Germline V gives CDR1 PRHDT, CDR2 FYEKMQ (reference sequence). After removal of 5 bases from V and 4 bases from J, the junction contained 7 bases not matched to a gene. The CDR3 totals 15 residues. The CDR3 loop is CASSHPGQGPDTQYF. Written as DNA, the CDR3 is TGTGCCAGCAGCCATCCGGGACAGGGTCCAGATACGCAGTATTTT.

This clonotype was counted many times. The chain carries TRBV5-1 and TRBJ1-4; 7 bases agree with TRBD1. CDR1 and CDR2 from the germline V gene are SGHRS and YFSETQ. V lost 4 bases and J lost 5; bases outside the gene matches: 14. The CDR3 spans 17 residues. CDR3: CASSPGEPGQLNEKLFF. In DNA form, the CDR3 reads TGCGCCAGCAGCCCAGGGGAGCCGGGACAGCTAAATGAAAAACTGTTTTTT. Together with reference TRBV5-1 and TRBJ1-4, the CDR3 gives the full variable domain: KAGVTQTPRYLIKTRGQQVTLSCSPISGHRSVSWYQQTPGQGLQFLFEYFSETQRNKGNFPGRFSGRQFSNSRSEMNVSTLELGDSALYLCASSPGEPGQLNEKLFFGSGTQLSVL.

The table lists this clonotype with a few counts. V and J are TRBV7-9 and TRBJ1-6, with 7 nucleotides matching TRBD1. V gave up 5 bases and J gave up 8 bases; unmatched junction bases: 6. Per the germline V gene, CDR1 is SEHNR and CDR2 is FQNEAQ (reference sequence). CDR3 length: 14 amino acids. This CDR3 reads CASSTDRVYSPLHF. The CDR3 nucleotides are TGTGCCAGCAGCACCGACAGGGTGTATTCACCCCTCCACTTT.

This chain links TRBV4-1 with TRBJ2-1; a possible D gene is TRBD1 (5 bases). The CDR3 has 16 amino acids. Germline V gene data show CDR1 as MGHRA and CDR2 as YSYEKL. Trimming pared 4 bases from V and 8 bases from J, leaving 21 bases between. CDR3 nucleotides: TGCGCCAGCAGCCTGGCGACGCCCCGGGTCAGGGATGAGCAGTTCTTC. Protein sequence: CASSLATPRVRDEQFF.

This clonotype was found many times. The V and J genes are TRBV5-4 and TRBJ2-1; 10 nucleotides align to TRBD2. The CDR3 consists of 15 residues. Unmatched junction bases numbered 7, after V lost 5 bases and J lost 5 bases. Germline lookup yields CDR1 SGHNT and CDR2 YYREEE (reference sequence). The CDR3 nucleotides read TGTGCCAGCAGGCGGACTAGCGGAATAAACAATGAGCAGTTCTTC. Protein product: CASRRTSGINNEQFF.

The sample holds many counts of this clonotype. V is TRBV5-4 and J is TRBJ2-3, with TRBD2 matching 7 bases. From germline, CDR1 is SGHNT and CDR2 YYREEE (reference sequence). The V and J ends lost 1 base and 5 bases, in that order; junction bases with no gene match: 4. The CDR3 sequence is 14 residues long. Here the CDR3 reads CASSLSGVGDTQYF. As DNA, the CDR3 is TGTGCCAGCAGCTTGAGCGGGGTTGGAGATACGCAGTATTTT.

The rearrangement joins TRBV21-1 to TRBJ1-3; TRBD1, the table's D call, was not compared with the DNA. TRBV21-1 is noted as a pseudogene. CDR3 length: 16 amino acids. The CDR3 reads CASSKAPDRGGNTIYF. In DNA, the CDR3 is TGTGCCAGCAGCAAAGCTCCGGACAGGGGTGGAAACACCATATATTTT.